These 4 T cell receptor beta chains were sequenced from one sample in a study of blood T cell repertoires in COVID-19. Libraries were prepared by immunoSEQ multiplex PCR; TCRdb keeps only in-frame clonotypes and omits some of them. The sample holds about 200,000 clones, roughly 86% seen once. The material sequenced was peripheral blood. Receptors originate from a man aged 18 to 29 with active or convalescent COVID-19.

The chain recombines TRBV11-2 with TRBJ2-1, with 11 positions matching TRBD2. J lost 8 bases, V lost 5 bases, and 8 bases had no gene match. The CDR3 runs to 15 residues. Germline CDR1 is SGHAT and CDR2 is FQNNGV. This chain's CDR3 is CASSVSGGASDEQFF. The DNA for the CDR3 is TGTGCCAGCAGCGTTAGCGGGGGGGCCTCGGATGAGCAGTTCTTC.

J is TRBJ2-1 and V is TRBV5-8; D perhaps matches TRBD1 (5 bases). Trimming shortened V by 5 bases and J by 2 bases, and 11 bases separated the two germline ends. The germline CDR1 and CDR2 sequences are SGHTS and YDEGEE. The CDR3 has 14 amino acids. CDR3: CASRSGIAYNEQFF. CDR3 bases: TGTGCCAGCAGATCAGGGATCGCCTACAATGAGCAGTTCTTC. The entire variable domain, with the rest obtained from reference TRBV5-8 and TRBJ2-1, is as follows: EAGVTQSPTHLIKTRGQQATLRCSPISGHTSVYWYQQALGLGLQFLLWYDEGEERNRGNFPPRFSGRQFPNYSSELNVNALELEDSALYLCASRSGIAYNEQFFGPGTRLTVL.

The rearrangement uses TRBV11-2 and TRBJ1-6; 8 bases map to TRBD1. CDR1 is SGHAT, CDR2 FQNNGV, per germline. With 4 bases clipped from V and 10 bases from J, the junction kept 9 bases outside the gene matches. CDR3 size: 15 residues. The CDR3 DNA reads as TGTGCCAGCAGCTCCCCGGACAGGGTGGGATCACCCCTCCACTTT. Protein sequence: CASSSPDRVGSPLHF.

The chain links TRBV19 to TRBJ1-5, with D maybe TRBD1 (5 bases). The germline CDR1 and CDR2 sequences are LNHDA and SQIVND (reference sequence). V lost 4 bases and J 3 bases, leaving 16 bases between the germline ends. CDR3 length equals 16 residues. The CDR3 DNA reads TGTGCCAGTAGTAGGCCCGCAGGGTGGGCCAATCAGCCCCAGCATTTT. Protein product: CASSRPAGWANQPQHF.